The 31 T cell receptor beta chains below come from one sample, sequenced in a study of cytomegalovirus exposure and HLA in healthy donors (dated by TCRdb to about 2017). Library method: the immunoSEQ multiplex PCR assay. The multiplex PCR relied on a mix of 60 forward primers for TCR Vbeta segments and 13 reverse primers for TCR Jbeta segments. Not all clones reach the TCRdb copy of this immuneACCESS table, which keeps in-frame sequences only. Checked studies attribute under half of the gap to unresolved V genes and leave the rest unexplained. The sample table lists roughly 59,000 clones, roughly two thirds of them with a count of one. The ten largest account for 15% to 20% of the sample. The sequencing sample was made of PBMCs. The receptors shown here come from a man aged 40-55 years in good health and CMV-seropositive.

The J gene is TRBJ2-7, the V gene TRBV20-1, with D possibly TRBD2 on 6 matching bases. From germline, CDR1 is DFQATT and CDR2 SNEGSKA (reference sequence). The CDR3 is made up of 10 amino acids. The V gene lost 6 bases and the J gene lost 3 bases, with 6 bases spanning the gap. The CDR3 region has the DNA TGCAGTGCGGGGGGCTACGAGCAGTACTTC. It is translated as CSAGGYEQYF.

Only a few counts were recorded for this clone. The rearrangement links TRBV2 to TRBJ2-7, with 7 bases identical to TRBD1. Germline CDR1 is SNHLY and CDR2 is FYNNEI. The length of the CDR3 is 15 residues. V lost 1 base, J lost 4 bases, and 7 bases stayed unmatched. CDR3 nucleotide sequence: TGTGCCAGCAGTGAAGAAGGGGGCGAGTGGTACGAGCAGTACTTC. Its translation: CASSEEGGEWYEQYF.

The chain is built from TRBV30 and TRBJ2-5; D may be TRBD2 (6 bases). V lost 3 bases and J 5 bases, leaving 10 bases between the germline ends. Looked up from germline, CDR1 is GTSNPN and CDR2 is SVGIG (reference sequence). This CDR3 contains 12 residues. CDR3 sequence reads: CAWRGGRETQYF. CDR3 nucleotide sequence: TGTGCCTGGAGAGGTGGGAGGGAGACCCAGTACTTC.

The chain carries TRBV30 and TRBJ2-7, with D perhaps given as TRBD1 or TRBD2 (5 bases each). The ends were cut back, 8 bases at V and 2 bases at J, with 16 bases in the middle. CDR1 is GTSNPN and CDR2 is SVGIG in the germline V gene (reference sequence). This CDR3 contains 13 residues. The CDR3 DNA reads TGTGCCGGGACCATCTTTGGGCCCTACGAGCAGTACTTC. Translated: CAGTIFGPYEQYF. The variable domain in full, with the rest retrieved from reference TRBV30 and TRBJ2-7, is SQTIHQWPATLVQPVGSPLSLECTVEGTSNPNLYWYRQAAGRGLQLLFYSVGIGQISSEVPQNLSASRPQDRQFILSSKKLLLSDSGFYLCAGTIFGPYEQYFGPGTRLTVT.

The chain couples TRBV4-2 to TRBJ2-7, with a weak D call TRBD1 (7 bases). This CDR3 contains 15 residues. Germline V CDR1 and CDR2: LGHNA, YNFKEQ. Trimming stripped 3 bases from V and 1 base from J, with 13 bases between. The CDR3: CASSQEGALSYEQYF. The CDR3 DNA reads TGTGCCAGCAGCCAGGAGGGGGCGCTTTCCTACGAGCAGTACTTC.

The rearrangement uses TRBV6-1 and TRBJ2-5; TRBD2 matches 14 bases. The CDR3 is 15 amino acids. The V gene's germline CDR1 is MNHNS and CDR2 SASEGT. After removal of 4 bases from V and 7 bases from J, the junction contained 5 bases not matched to a gene. The CDR3 nucleotides read TGTGCCAGCAGTGTGACTAGCGGGAGGGCAGGGACCCAGTACTTC. Amino acid sequence: CASSVTSGRAGTQYF.

This CDR3 is CATLAGAVADTQYF. The CDR3 DNA reads TGCGCAACATTAGCGGGAGCGGTTGCAGATACGCAGTATTTT. The genes are TRBV10-2 and TRBJ2-3; 9 bases map to TRBD2. CDR1 is WSHSY, CDR2 SAAADI, per germline. The CDR3 spans 14 residues.

This clone was observed a handful of times. The chain couples TRBV11-2 to TRBJ2-7; a possible D gene is TRBD2 (6 bases). The CDR3 is 14 residues long. The V gene's germline CDR1 is SGHAT and CDR2 FQNNGV. Trimming removed 6 bases at V and 1 base at J, with 13 bases between. In DNA, the CDR3 is TGTGCCAGCAGAATAGCGGAGCCATCCTACGAGCAGTACTTC. Amino acids: CASRIAEPSYEQYF.

The gene calls are TRBV7-6 and TRBJ2-2; tentative D call: TRBD1 (6 bases). The ends were cut back, 5 bases at V and 0 bases at J, with 16 bases in the middle. The CDR3 has 17 amino acids. Germline CDR1 is SGHVS and CDR2 is FNYEAQ. For the CDR3, the DNA is TGTGCCAGCAGCCTGGTCCCGAGGGGGTCGAACACCGGGGAGCTGTTTTTT. This gives the protein CASSLVPRGSNTGELFF.

The count of this clone is one. This sample also contains other DNA sequences that code for the same CDR3. The rearrangement joins TRBV4-2 to TRBJ2-2; TRBD2 agrees at 8 bases. This CDR3 has 16 residues. Germline lookup yields CDR1 LGHNA and CDR2 YNFKEQ. V was pared by 0 bases and J by 4 bases, with 4 bases of the junction left unmatched. The CDR3 protein is CASSQESGGLTGELFF. The CDR3 DNA sequence: TGTGCCAGCAGCCAAGAAAGCGGGGGACTCACCGGGGAGCTGTTTTTT.

This chain joins TRBV15 and TRBJ1-2, with D unresolved. V gave up 1 base and J gave up 1 base, with 13 bases separating them. CDR1 and CDR2 (germline): LNHNV, YYDKDF (reference sequence). The CDR3 is 16 residues long. The CDR3 bases are TGTGCCACCAGCAGAGCCGACGGGAAGTATAACTATGGCTACACCTTC. It encodes CATSRADGKYNYGYTF.

This rearrangement joins TRBV30 to TRBJ1-3; the D gene is possibly TRBD1 (5 bases). V lost 3 bases and J lost 0, with 15 bases in between. This CDR3 is 16 amino acids long. Germline CDR1 is GTSNPN and CDR2 is SVGIG (reference sequence). The CDR3 reads CAWRPEGRDSGNTIYF. CDR3 sequence (DNA): TGTGCCTGGAGACCGGAGGGCAGGGACTCTGGAAACACCATATATTTT.

The V call is TRBV15, the J call TRBJ2-1, with D perhaps matching TRBD2 (6 bases). CDR1 LNHNV and CDR2 YYDKDF come from the germline V gene (reference sequence). The CDR3 length is 13 residues. The germline V and J ends were trimmed by 5 bases and 8 bases, with 13 bases remaining between them. This CDR3 reads CATSRDSGDEQFF. The CDR3 DNA follows: TGTGCCACCAGCCGGGACTCTGGTGATGAGCAGTTCTTC.

This chain links TRBV7-3 with TRBJ2-1; tentative D call: TRBD1 (5 bases). The germline CDR1 and CDR2 sequences are SGHTA and FQGTGA. Trimming took 2 bases from V and 3 from J, leaving 11 bases between them. CDR3 length: 15 residues. The CDR3 here is CASSLSDNFYNEQFF. The CDR3 DNA follows: TGTGCCAGCAGCTTATCGGACAACTTCTACAATGAGCAGTTCTTC.

This clone was observed a handful of times. V gene TRBV1 combines with J gene TRBJ2-7; TRBD2 is the table's D call, not checked against the DNA. TRBV1 is a listed pseudogene. The CDR3 covers 16 residues. CDR3 in amino acids: CTSSQRPSGGGEEQYF. The CDR3 bases are TGCACCAGCAGCCAAAGGCCTAGCGGGGGGGGAGAAGAGCAGTACTTC.

This rearrangement joins TRBV19 to TRBJ1-2, with unresolved D. V shed 2 bases and J shed 2 bases, with 6 bases lying between them. This CDR3 comprises 13 residues. CDR1 and CDR2 (germline): LNHDA, SQIVND (reference sequence). DNA for the CDR3: TGTGCCAGTAGTATAAACGGGAACTATGGCTACACCTTC. It codes for CASSINGNYGYTF.

The rearrangement joins TRBV5-1 to TRBJ1-2, with TRBD1 identical over 8 bases. V shed 6 bases and J 8 bases; nucleotides not matched to a gene: 12. Germline V CDR1 and CDR2: SGHRS, YFSETQ. The CDR3 runs 14 residues. The CDR3 nucleotides are TGCGCCAGCACCCCCGGGACAGGAGTCGGCGGCTACACCTTC. Translating gives CASTPGTGVGGYTF. The full variable domain, completed using reference TRBV5-1 and TRBJ1-2, is KAGVTQTPRYLIKTRGQQVTLSCSPISGHRSVSWYQQTPGQGLQFLFEYFSETQRNKGNFPGRFSGRQFSNSRSEMNVSTLELGDSALYLCASTPGTGVGGYTFGSGTRLTVV.

The chain carries TRBV19 and TRBJ2-3; 7 bases agree with TRBD2. This CDR3 comprises 15 residues. Germline lookup yields CDR1 LNHDA and CDR2 SQIVND (reference sequence). Trimming cost V 5 bases and J 6 bases; bases outside gene matches: 11. CDR3 coding DNA: TGTGCCAGTAGTTCCAGTGGAGGGACTATGGATACGCAGTATTTT. Protein product: CASSSSGGTMDTQYF.

The chain carries TRBV20-1 and TRBJ1-2, with no clear D. The CDR3 is 11 residues long. Trimming removed 4 bases at V and 8 bases at J, with 11 bases between. CDR1 and CDR2 from the germline V gene are DFQATT and SNEGSKA (reference sequence). CDR3: CSANNRGGYTF. The CDR3 coding sequence is TGCAGTGCTAACAACCGAGGAGGCTACACCTTC.

The chain joins TRBV7-6 to TRBJ1-3, with D unclear. The CDR3 loop spans 15 amino acids. V lost 1 base and J 4 bases, leaving 11 bases between the germline ends. CDR1 is SGHVS, CDR2 FNYEAQ, per germline. For the CDR3, the DNA is TGTGCCAGCAGCTTAGGTCTGGGCTCGGGAAACACCATATATTTT. Translation: CASSLGLGSGNTIYF.

The chain combines TRBV30 with TRBJ1-2; D is undetermined. Germline V lookup: CDR1 GTSNPN, CDR2 SVGIG (reference sequence). Trimming left V 3 bases short and J 1 base short, with 9 bases between. The CDR3 is 13 residues long. DNA of the CDR3: TGTGCCTGGAGGCCAGGTGTTAACTATGGCTACACCTTC. Translated: CAWRPGVNYGYTF. Filled out from reference TRBV30 and TRBJ1-2, the complete variable domain reads SQTIHQWPATLVQPVGSPLSLECTVEGTSNPNLYWYRQAAGRGLQLLFYSVGIGQISSEVPQNLSASRPQDRQFILSSKKLLLSDSGFYLCAWRPGVNYGYTFGSGTRLTVV.

This sequence joins TRBV6-1 and TRBJ2-5; D is uncertain. This CDR3 region has 13 residues. Trimming stripped 1 base from V and 5 bases from J, with 8 bases between. In germline, CDR1 is MNHNS, CDR2 SASEGT. The DNA of the CDR3 is TGTGCCAGCAGTGAAGTGCTTCGGGAGACCCAGTACTTC. Amino acid sequence: CASSEVLRETQYF.

This clone was found a few times. V usage is TRBV4-2 and J usage is TRBJ2-5; 11 bases are a match to TRBD2. The CDR3 has 18 amino acids. V was pared by 5 bases and J by 1 base, with 12 bases of the junction left unmatched. The germline gives CDR1 LGHNA, CDR2 YNFKEQ. The CDR3 sequence is CASSLGLAGGGVQETQYF. For the CDR3, the DNA is TGTGCCAGCAGCTTGGGTCTAGCGGGAGGAGGGGTCCAAGAGACCCAGTACTTC.

The rearrangement uses TRBV28 and TRBJ1-1, with 12 bases that match TRBD1. Germline CDR1 is MDHEN and CDR2 is SYDVKM. CDR3 length: 15 amino acids. V lost 3 bases to trimming and J lost 4 bases; unmatched junction nucleotides: 3. DNA of the CDR3: TGTGCCAGCAGTTTGTGGGACAGGGGGCGCACTGAAGCTTTCTTT. Its protein is CASSLWDRGRTEAFF. Using reference TRBV28 and TRBJ1-1 for the parts outside the CDR3, the full variable domain is DVKVTQSSRYLVKRTGEKVFLECVQDMDHENMFWYRQDPGLGLRLIYFSYDVKMKEKGDIPEGYSVSREKKERFSLILESASTNQTSMYLCASSLWDRGRTEAFFGQGTRLTVV.

The chain combines TRBV5-4 with TRBJ2-1, with TRBD2 matching over 13 bases. Germline CDR1 and CDR2: SGHNT and YYREEE (reference sequence). The V segment lost 2 bases and the J segment 4 bases; nucleotides outside the gene matches: 3. This CDR3 contains 16 residues. CDR3 DNA: TGTGCCAGCAGCTTTGGGACTAGCGGGACATACAATGAGCAGTTCTTC. Its protein is CASSFGTSGTYNEQFF.

This chain links TRBV7-3 with TRBJ2-2, with D maybe TRBD1 (5 bases). CDR1 is SGHTA and CDR2 is FQGTGA in the germline V gene. Trimming removed 3 bases from V and 3 bases from J, with 8 bases in between. CDR3 length: 14 amino acids. The CDR3 reads CASSFDSYTGELFF. For the CDR3, the DNA is TGTGCCAGCAGCTTTGACAGTTACACCGGGGAGCTGTTTTTT. The full variable domain, its missing parts supplied by reference TRBV7-3 and TRBJ2-2, is GAGVSQTPSNKVTEKGKYVELRCDPISGHTALYWYRQSLGQGPEFLIYFQGTGAADDSGLPNDRFFAVRPEGSVSTLKIQRTERGDSAVYLCASSFDSYTGELFFGEGSRLTVL.

The chain employs TRBV10-3 and TRBJ1-6; no reliable D call. Germline V gene lookup returns CDR1 ENHRY and CDR2 SYGVKD. V lost 8 bases and J lost 7, with 9 bases in between. The CDR3 length is 12 residues. The CDR3 region is CAIANLNSPLHF. For the CDR3, the DNA is TGTGCCATCGCTAATCTAAATTCACCCCTCCACTTT.

The chain carries TRBV5-8 and TRBJ1-1, with D unclear. With 2 bases removed from V and 5 bases from J, the gap between germline ends came to 16 bases. Germline CDR1 reads SGHTS; CDR2 reads YDEGEE. The CDR3 runs 15 residues. The chain's CDR3 is CASSLGLEGGTEAFF. As DNA, the CDR3 is TGTGCCAGCAGCTTAGGGCTCGAGGGTGGAACTGAAGCTTTCTTT. Variable domain in full (rest from reference TRBV5-8 and TRBJ1-1): EAGVTQSPTHLIKTRGQQATLRCSPISGHTSVYWYQQALGLGLQFLLWYDEGEERNRGNFPPRFSGRQFPNYSSELNVNALELEDSALYLCASSLGLEGGTEAFFGQGTRLTVV.

The rearrangement uses TRBV25-1 and TRBJ2-7; 8 nucleotides agree with TRBD2. The germline V gene encodes CDR1 MGHDK and CDR2 SYGVNS. The CDR3 is made up of 15 amino acids. V shed 2 bases, J shed 0 bases, and the junction held 3 bases outside the gene matches. The CDR3 region has the DNA TGTGCCAGCAGTGAACCGGGAGGGCCCTCCTACGAGCAGTACTTC. This sequence encodes CASSEPGGPSYEQYF.

V gene TRBV7-2 combines with J gene TRBJ2-7; a weak D match, TRBD1 (7 bases). This CDR3 region has 13 residues. Trimming removed 5 bases at V and 2 bases at J, with 10 bases between. CDR1 and CDR2 from the germline V gene are SGHTA and FQGNSA. CDR3 loop: CASSAGQPYEQYF. The CDR3 DNA reads as TGTGCCAGCAGCGCGGGACAGCCCTACGAGCAGTACTTC.

V and J are TRBV7-9 and TRBJ2-3; D is unclear. This CDR3 spans 12 amino acids. Deletions cut 1 base from V and 4 bases from J, with 3 bases between. The germline gives CDR1 SEHNR, CDR2 FQNEAQ (reference sequence). In DNA, the CDR3 is TGTGCCAGCAGCTTAGGCGCAGATACGCAGTATTTT. Its translation is CASSLGADTQYF.